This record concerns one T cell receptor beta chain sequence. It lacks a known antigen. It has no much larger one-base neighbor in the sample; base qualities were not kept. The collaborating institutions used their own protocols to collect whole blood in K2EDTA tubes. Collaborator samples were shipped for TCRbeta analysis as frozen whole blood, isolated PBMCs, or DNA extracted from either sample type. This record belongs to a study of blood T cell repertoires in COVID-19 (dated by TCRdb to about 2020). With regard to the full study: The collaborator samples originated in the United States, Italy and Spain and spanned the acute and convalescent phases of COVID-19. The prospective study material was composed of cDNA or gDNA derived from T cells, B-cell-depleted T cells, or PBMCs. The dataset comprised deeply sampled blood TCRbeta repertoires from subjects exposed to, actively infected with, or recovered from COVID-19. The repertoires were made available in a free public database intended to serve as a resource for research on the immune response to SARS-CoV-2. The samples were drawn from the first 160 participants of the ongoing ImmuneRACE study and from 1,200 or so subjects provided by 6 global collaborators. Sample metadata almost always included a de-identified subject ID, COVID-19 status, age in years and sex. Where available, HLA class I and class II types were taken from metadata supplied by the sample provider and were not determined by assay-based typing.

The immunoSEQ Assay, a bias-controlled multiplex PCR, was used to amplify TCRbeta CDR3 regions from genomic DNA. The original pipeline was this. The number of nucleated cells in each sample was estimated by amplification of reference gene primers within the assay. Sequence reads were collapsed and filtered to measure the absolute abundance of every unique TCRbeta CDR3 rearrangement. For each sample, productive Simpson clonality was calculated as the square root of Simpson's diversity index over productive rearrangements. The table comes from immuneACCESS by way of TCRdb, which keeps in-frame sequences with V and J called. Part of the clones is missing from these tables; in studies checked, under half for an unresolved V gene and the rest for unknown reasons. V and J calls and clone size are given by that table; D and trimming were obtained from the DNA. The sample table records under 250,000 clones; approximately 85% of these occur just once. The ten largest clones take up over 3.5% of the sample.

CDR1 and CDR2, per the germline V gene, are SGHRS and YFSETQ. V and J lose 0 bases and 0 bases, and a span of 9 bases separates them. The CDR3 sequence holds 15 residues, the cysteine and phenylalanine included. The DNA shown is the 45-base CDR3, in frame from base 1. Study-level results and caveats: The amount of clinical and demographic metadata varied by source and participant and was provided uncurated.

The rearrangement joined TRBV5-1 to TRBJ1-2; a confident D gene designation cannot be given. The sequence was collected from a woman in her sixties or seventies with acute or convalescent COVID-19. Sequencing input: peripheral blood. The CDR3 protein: CASSLAPGPNYGYTF. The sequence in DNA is TGCGCCAGCAGCTTGGCCCCAGGCCCTAACTATGGCTACACCTTC.